The next 8 T cell receptor beta chains were all read from a single sample in a study of blood T cell repertoires in COVID-19. The table came from immunoSEQ multiplex PCR; TCRdb's copy has only in-frame clones and leaves some out. This sample has around 420,000 clones, with over 75% found just once. The sample consisted of PBMCs or T cells enriched from blood (not recorded which). The receptors shown here come from a woman aged 35 to 49 with acute COVID-19.

This chain links TRBV3-1 (or the pseudogene TRBV3-2) with TRBJ2-3; D not resolved. Germline CDR1 reads LGHDT; CDR2 reads YNNKEL (reference sequence). The CDR3 contains 12 residues. V was clipped by 3 bases and J by 4 bases, with 5 bases between them. This CDR3 is CASSHVPDTQYF. The CDR3 DNA reads TGTGCCAGCAGCCACGTCCCAGATACGCAGTATTTT.

The chain carries TRBV18 and TRBJ2-1, with D maybe TRBD1 (6 bases). Germline CDR1 reads KGHSH; CDR2 reads LQKENI. There are 14 residues in the CDR3. V lost 2 bases and J lost 5, with 10 bases in between. The CDR3 sequence: CASSPGAGDNEQFF. The DNA of the CDR3 is TGTGCCAGCTCACCAGGGGCAGGGGACAATGAGCAGTTCTTC.

This rearrangement joins TRBV5-4 to TRBJ1-2; TRBD1 might be the D (5 bases). Looked up from germline, CDR1 is SGHNT and CDR2 is YYREEE (reference sequence). The CDR3 runs to 16 residues. V was trimmed by 5 bases and J by 6 bases, leaving 23 bases between them. The CDR3 sequence: CASSLYLRSGVDGYTF. The DNA for the CDR3 is TGTGCCAGCAGTCTCTACCTACGATCGGGGGTAGATGGCTACACCTTC.

V gene TRBV30 combines with J gene TRBJ2-2, with D perhaps matching TRBD2 (6 bases). Trimming shortened V by 0 bases and J by 5 bases, and 16 bases separated the two germline ends. CDR1 is GTSNPN, CDR2 SVGIG, per germline (reference sequence). The CDR3 covers 16 residues. This CDR3 reads CAWSVGSSRPTGELFF. The DNA for the CDR3 is TGTGCCTGGAGTGTCGGGAGTAGCCGTCCAACCGGGGAGCTGTTTTTT.

This chain links TRBV15 with TRBJ1-1; maybe TRBD1 (5 bases). Per germline, CDR1 LNHNV and CDR2 YYDKDF (reference sequence). The CDR3 contains 15 residues. V was shortened by 0 bases and J by 4 bases, with 12 bases between the two germline ends. In DNA form, the CDR3 reads TGTGCCACCAGCAGAGATGAGCAGGGCGTCACTGAAGCTTTCTTT. Translation: CATSRDEQGVTEAFF.

J is TRBJ1-6 and V is TRBV4-1, with TRBD1 matching over 7 bases. With 0 bases clipped from V and 3 bases from J, the junction kept 5 bases outside the gene matches. CDR3 length: 17 amino acids. CDR1 is MGHRA, CDR2 YSYEKL, per germline. The CDR3 DNA is TGCGCCAGCAGCCAAGATGGACAGGCCATCTATAATTCACCCCTCCACTTT. Protein product: CASSQDGQAIYNSPLHF.

A single count supports this clone. The chain recombines TRBV5-1 with TRBJ2-1; TRBD2 agrees at 11 bases. After removal of 5 bases from V and 9 bases from J, the junction contained 10 bases not matched to a gene. CDR1 SGHRS and CDR2 YFSETQ come from the germline V gene. This CDR3 spans 15 amino acids. CDR3 protein: CASRTGTSGQPEQFF. CDR3 bases: TGCGCCAGCAGGACCGGGACTAGCGGCCAACCTGAGCAGTTCTTC.

A few counts support this clone. The rearrangement joins TRBV7-2 to TRBJ2-3; 8 bases match TRBD2. J lost 0 bases, V lost 5 bases, and 4 bases had no gene match. The CDR3 has 15 residues. CDR1 is SGHTA, CDR2 FQGNSA, per germline. This CDR3 is CASSKRGSSTDTQYF. CDR3 in DNA: TGTGCCAGCAGCAAGCGGGGGTCTAGCACAGATACGCAGTATTTT.